What follows are 30 T cell receptor beta chains derived from one specimen sequenced in a study of cytomegalovirus exposure and HLA in healthy donors. Primers: 60 Vbeta forward and 13 Jbeta reverse. TCRdb keeps only in-frame clones here, not all; method: immunoSEQ multiplex PCR. The repertoire includes approximately 190,000 clones, more than 60% of them detected once, and 2% to 2.5% sits in the top ten. Sequencing input: PBMCs. These receptor sequences come from a woman in her 30s in good health and CMV-seropositive.

This sequence joins TRBV29-1 and TRBJ1-2; D call uncertain. CDR1 is SQVTM, CDR2 ANQGSEA, per germline. This CDR3 region has 14 residues. V was clipped by 4 bases and J by 7 bases, with 19 bases between them. CDR3 bases: TGCAGCGTTGGTGGGGTTGGGAGTTGGGGTGGCTACACCTTC. Translating gives CSVGGVGSWGGYTF.

This clone was found a few times. Because the CDR3 is missing its conserved closing phenylalanine or tryptophan, this is likely a read error. The limits of the CDR3 on the DNA are not certain, so only TCRdb's listed CDR3 is given. The chain combines TRBV6-1 with TRBJ2-4; TRBD1 is the table's D call, not checked against the DNA. The CDR3 contains 9 residues when both ends are counted. Germline V gene lookup returns CDR1 MNHNS and CDR2 SASEGT. The chain's CDR3 is CASPGTYSP.

The chain employs TRBV7-2 and TRBJ2-1; D call uncertain. CDR1 and CDR2 (germline): SGHTA, FQGNSA. This CDR3 spans 13 amino acids. The germline V and J ends were trimmed by 4 bases and 10 bases, with 14 bases remaining between them. The CDR3 loop reads CASSSLYVGEQFF. CDR3 coding DNA: TGTGCCAGCAGCTCCCTATATGTGGGCGAGCAGTTCTTC.

This chain joins TRBV5-6 and TRBJ2-6; D gene ambiguous. The germline V gene has CDR1 SGHDT and CDR2 YYEEEE. The CDR3 contains 16 residues. V was cut by 3 bases and J by 0 bases, with 10 bases left in between. CDR3 residues: CASSWNRFSGANVLTF. DNA of the CDR3: TGTGCCAGCAGCTGGAACAGATTCTCTGGGGCCAACGTCCTGACTTTC.

The chain uses TRBV5-1 and TRBJ2-2, with 11 bases aligning to TRBD2. J gave up 6 bases and V 4 bases, and 11 bases lay outside the gene matches. The V gene's germline CDR1 is SGHRS and CDR2 YFSETQ. The CDR3 has 17 residues. DNA of the CDR3: TGCGCCAGCAGCCCCTCCGCGGGTAGCGGGGGGGCCGGGGAGCTGTTTTTT. Translated: CASSPSAGSGGAGELFF.

This clone appeared once. The rearrangement uses TRBV6-4 and TRBJ2-5, with D perhaps TRBD2 (6 bases). This CDR3 has 15 residues. V was clipped by 8 bases and J by 5 bases, with 21 bases between them. Germline CDR1 MRHNA, CDR2 SNTAGT. This CDR3 is CASAGRGLVSETQYF. For the CDR3, the DNA is TGTGCCAGCGCCGGGCGGGGATTGGTTAGCGAGACCCAGTACTTC.

This clone was seen just once. V usage is TRBV6-5 and J usage is TRBJ1-5; 9 positions agree with TRBD1. Germline trimming cut 8 bases from V and 5 bases from J; bases unmatched to any gene: 7. CDR1 and CDR2 (germline): MNHEY, SVGAGI. The CDR3 is 14 residues long. The CDR3: CASQGRQGDQPQHF. CDR3 sequence (DNA): TGTGCCAGCCAGGGTCGACAGGGGGATCAGCCCCAGCATTTT.

This clone was counted a few times. The chain combines TRBV18 with TRBJ2-2, with D possibly TRBD2 on 6 matching bases. This CDR3 is 15 amino acids long. The germline gives CDR1 KGHSH, CDR2 LQKENI. V shed 5 bases and J shed 1 base, with 11 bases lying between them. The CDR3 bases are TGTGCCAGCTCAACCGGGACTCAGAACACCGGGGAGCTGTTTTTT. It specifies CASSTGTQNTGELFF.

The rearrangement uses TRBV6-5 and TRBJ1-5, with D tentatively TRBD1 (6 bases). CDR3 size: 16 residues. Germline CDR1 is MNHEY and CDR2 is SVGAGI. Trimming left V 3 bases short and J 2 bases short, with 14 bases between. The CDR3 loop reads CASSYSGAHGNQPQHF. CDR3 DNA: TGTGCCAGCAGTTATTCAGGGGCTCATGGCAATCAGCCCCAGCATTTT.

The chain joins TRBV2 to TRBJ1-1; no firm D call. The CDR3 is made up of 13 amino acids. Germline V gene data show CDR1 as SNHLY and CDR2 as FYNNEI. Deletions cut 6 bases from V and 0 bases from J, with 8 bases between. The CDR3 loop is CASRADMNTEAFF. For the CDR3, the DNA is TGTGCCAGCAGGGCAGACATGAACACTGAAGCTTTCTTT.

This sequence joins TRBV11-2 and TRBJ1-1; 7 positions match TRBD1. The CDR3 has 15 residues. Trimming cost V 4 bases and J 2 bases; bases outside gene matches: 7. In germline, CDR1 is SGHAT, CDR2 FQNNGV. CDR3 protein: CASSSRQGRNTEAFF. In DNA, the CDR3 is TGTGCCAGCAGCTCGAGACAGGGAAGAAACACTGAAGCTTTCTTT.

The chain joins TRBV11-2 to TRBJ1-5, with a tentative D call TRBD1 (5 bases). The ends were cut back, 3 bases at V and 4 bases at J, with 10 bases in the middle. Germline CDR1 and CDR2: SGHAT and FQNNGV. CDR3 length: 14 amino acids. CDR3 amino acids: CASSLYGGNQPQHF. CDR3 DNA: TGTGCCAGCAGCTTGTATGGGGGGAATCAGCCCCAGCATTTT.

V usage is TRBV7-2 and J usage is TRBJ2-1; 9 nucleotides line up with TRBD1. The CDR3 covers 16 residues. Germline V CDR1 and CDR2: SGHTA, FQGNSA. V was pared by 5 bases and J by 7 bases, with 12 bases of the junction left unmatched. CDR3 coding DNA: TGTGCCAGCAGCCCACCGGAAGGGACAGGGCGGAATGAGCAGTTCTTC. Translating it yields CASSPPEGTGRNEQFF.

V usage is TRBV4-2 and J usage is TRBJ1-1; tentatively, D is TRBD1 (5 bases). This CDR3 has 15 amino acids. V was shortened by 7 bases and J by 2 bases, with 17 bases between the two germline ends. In germline, CDR1 is LGHNA, CDR2 YNFKEQ. CDR3 sequence (DNA): TGTGCCAGCACCGGGGGGGGAGAGTTAAACACTGAAGCTTTCTTT. It translates to CASTGGGELNTEAFF.

This clone was seen more than once but under ten times. This chain joins TRBV5-4 and TRBJ2-1, with TRBD2 identical over 14 bases. V was pared by 3 bases and J by 0 bases, with 5 bases of the junction left unmatched. The CDR3 has 18 amino acids. Germline V gene sequence: CDR1 SGHNT, CDR2 YYREEE (reference sequence). CDR3 sequence: CASSWGLAGDSSYNEQFF. The CDR3 coding sequence is TGTGCCAGCAGCTGGGGACTAGCGGGGGACAGCTCCTACAATGAGCAGTTCTTC.

This chain connects TRBV18 to TRBJ1-1; a possible D gene is TRBD1 (6 bases). CDR3 length: 14 amino acids. V lost 3 bases to trimming and J lost 5 bases, with 13 bases between them. CDR1 is KGHSH, CDR2 LQKENI, per germline. As DNA, the CDR3 is TGTGCCAGCTCACCGGGCAGGGGAGGGACTGAAGCTTTCTTT. It specifies CASSPGRGGTEAFF. Looking up the rest from reference TRBV18 and TRBJ1-1 gives the full variable domain: NAGVMQNPRHLVRRRGQEARLRCSPMKGHSHVYWYRQLPEEGLKFMVYLQKENIIDESGMPKERFSAEFPKEGPSILRIQQVVRGDSAAYFCASSPGRGGTEAFFGQGTRLTVV.

The chain is built from TRBV27 and TRBJ1-1; D possibly corresponds to TRBD1 (5 bases). Per the germline V gene, CDR1 is MNHEY and CDR2 is SMNVEV (reference sequence). The germline V and J ends were trimmed by 6 bases and 2 bases, with 10 bases remaining between them. CDR3 size: 13 residues. The CDR3 sequence: CASRGVINTEAFF. The CDR3 nucleotides are TGTGCCAGCAGAGGGGTAATCAACACTGAAGCTTTCTTT.

The chain joins TRBV27 to TRBJ1-2; D is possibly TRBD1 (5 bases). This CDR3 is 15 amino acids long. Trimming pared 2 bases from V and 6 bases from J, leaving 16 bases between. Germline-derived CDR1 and CDR2 are MNHEY and SMNVEV (reference sequence). DNA for the CDR3: TGTGCCAGCAGTTTAAATCGACCGGGGGAGGATGGCTACACCTTC. Translation: CASSLNRPGEDGYTF.

The chain links TRBV5-1 to TRBJ1-5; 8 bases agree with TRBD1. The CDR3 has 16 residues. Per the germline V gene, CDR1 is SGHRS and CDR2 is YFSETQ. Trimming at V came to 0 bases and at J to 7 bases, leaving 9 bases not matched to a gene. CDR3 residues: CASSLGDLQGEQPQHF. The CDR3 DNA sequence: TGCGCCAGCAGCTTGGGGGACCTACAGGGGGAGCAGCCCCAGCATTTT.

The chain employs TRBV6-5 and TRBJ1-1; no clear D. Germline CDR1 reads MNHEY; CDR2 reads SVGAGI. The CDR3 sequence is 15 residues long. Trimming took off 0 bases at V and 2 bases at J, with 10 bases between the two ends. The CDR3 DNA reads as TGTGCCAGCAGTTACTCGGCAGTTTCTAACACTGAAGCTTTCTTT. This translates into CASSYSAVSNTEAFF.

The V and J genes are TRBV25-1 and TRBJ1-1, with D possibly being TRBD1 (5 bases). Germline V CDR1 and CDR2: MGHDK, SYGVNS. This CDR3 region has 12 residues. V lost 9 bases to trimming and J lost 2 bases, with 10 bases between them. This CDR3 reads CASSTVNTEAFF. The CDR3 region has the DNA TGTGCCAGTTCGACAGTCAACACTGAAGCTTTCTTT. Complete variable domain (other parts from reference TRBV25-1 and TRBJ1-1): EADIYQTPRYLVIGTGKKITLECSQTMGHDKMYWYQQDPGMELHLIHYSYGVNSTEKGDLSSESTVSRIRTEHFPLTLESARPSHTSQYLCASSTVNTEAFFGQGTRLTVV.

The V and J genes are TRBV5-1 and TRBJ1-1; weak D call: TRBD1 (5 bases). Deletions cut 0 bases from V and 3 bases from J, with 9 bases between. Germline V gene data show CDR1 as SGHRS and CDR2 as YFSETQ. The CDR3 has 14 amino acids. CDR3 coding DNA: TGCGCCAGCAGCTTGGAACCAGGGCACACTGAAGCTTTCTTT. Its protein is CASSLEPGHTEAFF. The variable domain in full, completed from reference TRBV5-1 and TRBJ1-1, reads KAGVTQTPRYLIKTRGQQVTLSCSPISGHRSVSWYQQTPGQGLQFLFEYFSETQRNKGNFPGRFSGRQFSNSRSEMNVSTLELGDSALYLCASSLEPGHTEAFFGQGTRLTVV.

The count of this clone is one. V and J are TRBV18 and TRBJ1-4; 8 bases fit TRBD1. From germline, CDR1 is KGHSH and CDR2 LQKENI. V trimming: 3 bases; J trimming: 6 bases; junction bases outside the gene matches: 3. This CDR3 is 14 amino acids long. The CDR3 reads CASSPDRGYEKLFF. Here the CDR3 DNA reads TGTGCCAGCTCACCCGACAGGGGATATGAAAAACTGTTTTTT. The full variable domain, completed using reference TRBV18 and TRBJ1-4, is NAGVMQNPRHLVRRRGQEARLRCSPMKGHSHVYWYRQLPEEGLKFMVYLQKENIIDESGMPKERFSAEFPKEGPSILRIQQVVRGDSAAYFCASSPDRGYEKLFFGSGTQLSVL.

J is TRBJ1-2 and V is TRBV5-1, with TRBD1 identical over 7 bases. J lost 4 bases, V lost 4 bases, and 10 bases had no gene match. CDR1 is SGHRS, CDR2 YFSETQ, per germline. CDR3 length equals 15 residues. The CDR3 region has the DNA TGCGCCAGCAGCCAGTCGACAGGGTTCGCCTATGGCTACACCTTC. Its protein product is CASSQSTGFAYGYTF.

The chain employs TRBV30 and TRBJ2-7; possible D gene TRBD1, 5 bases. Germline V gene sequence: CDR1 GTSNPN, CDR2 SVGIG (reference sequence). There are 12 residues in the CDR3. With 2 bases removed from V and 6 bases from J, the gap between germline ends came to 11 bases. Written as DNA, the CDR3 is TGTGCCTGGAGTATGAAGGGGCTCGAGCAGTACTTC. Translated: CAWSMKGLEQYF.

V usage is TRBV4-2 and J usage is TRBJ2-7; the D is unclear. CDR1 LGHNA and CDR2 YNFKEQ come from the germline V gene. Between the trimmed V and J ends, which lost 0 bases and 7 bases, there was a span of 13 bases. The CDR3 length is 14 residues. CDR3 protein: CASSQDVAKSEQYF. CDR3 DNA sequence: TGTGCCAGCAGCCAAGATGTAGCCAAAAGTGAGCAGTACTTC.

This rearrangement joins TRBV11-2 to TRBJ2-3, with 7 bases lining up with TRBD1. Germline CDR1 reads SGHAT; CDR2 reads FQNNGV. Trimming cost V 1 base and J 2 bases; bases outside gene matches: 6. This CDR3 spans 16 amino acids. The CDR3 nucleotides are TGTGCCAGCAGCTTAGCCCCAGGGGGAGCCACAGATACGCAGTATTTT. Encoded protein: CASSLAPGGATDTQYF.

The chain joins TRBV14 to TRBJ1-4; a weak D match, TRBD1 (6 bases). Germline CDR1 SGHDN, CDR2 FVKESK. V was clipped by 0 bases and J by 8 bases, with 13 bases between them. This CDR3 region has 15 residues. As DNA, the CDR3 is TGTGCCAGCAGCCAAGACGCGAGACAGGTCGAAAAACTGTTTTTT. This gives the protein CASSQDARQVEKLFF.

The gene calls are TRBV30 and TRBJ2-5, with D maybe TRBD1 (8 bases). Trimming cost V 4 bases and J 7 bases, with 13 bases left between them. The germline gives CDR1 GTSNPN, CDR2 SVGIG (reference sequence). The CDR3 covers 12 residues. The CDR3 region has the DNA TGTGCCTGGAACAGGGGGGGGGTGACCCAGTACTTC. Translation gives CAWNRGGVTQYF.

This sequence joins TRBV7-2 and TRBJ2-1, with 8 bases fitting TRBD2. This CDR3 spans 15 amino acids. Germline assignment: CDR1 SGHTA and CDR2 FQGNSA. After removal of 1 base from V and 7 bases from J, the junction contained 6 bases not matched to a gene. The CDR3 spells CASSLGTSRTNEQFF. DNA for the CDR3: TGTGCCAGCAGCTTAGGGACTAGCAGGACTAATGAGCAGTTCTTC.